This T cell receptor (beta chain) was profiled in a study of blood T cell repertoires in COVID-19. This CDR3 spans 14 amino acids. Deletions cut 2 bases from V and 5 bases from J, with 13 bases between. CDR1 is MDHEN, CDR2 SYDVKM, per germline. Measured with immunoSEQ multiplex PCR; TCRdb has only the in-frame clones, and not every one. The sample shows 150,000 to 200,000 clones, approximately 80% of them seen only once. Sequences were obtained from PBMCs or T cells enriched from blood (not recorded which). This receptor was obtained from a man between 45 and 60 years old who had recovered from COVID-19. The chain employs TRBV28 and TRBJ2-7; the D gene is possibly TRBD1 (5 bases). The CDR3 sequence is CASSLVQGIHEQYF. CDR3 in DNA: TGTGCCAGCAGTTTAGTTCAGGGCATCCACGAGCAGTACTTC.